The following is a T cell receptor beta chain sequence with its context. Which antigen it targets is not known. A junction end diverges from the germline sequence, so it may reflect a read error. The germline V gene encodes CDR1 MNHEY and CDR2 SMNVEV (reference sequence). The CDR3 contains 17 residues, cysteine and phenylalanine counted. Only the CDR3 DNA is retained, 51 bases long and in frame from the first base. This record comes from a study of blood T cells in healthy people across ages (dated by TCRdb to between 2014 and 2017). General notes on the study: In model experiments, template switching captured roughly one uniquely barcoded TCR beta cDNA molecule for every two T cells. Using deep sequencing normalized with unique cDNA molecular identifiers, the study measured how TCR beta repertoire diversity changes with age. The donors were split into four age groups: young (average around 15 years), middle-aged (more than 35), aged (more than 60) and long-lived (about 74). To avoid experimental bias, donors of different ages were spread randomly across the sequencing lanes. Two additional independent replicas of 1 million unique cDNA reads from the same blood draw were analyzed for two donors (one aged 18 to 30 and one aged 80 or older).

The research as a whole found: Because donor CMV infection status was unknown, age-related changes in expanded clonotypes were potentially confounded. Observed TCR beta diversity correlated strongly with the percentage of naive T cells measured by flow cytometry. Compared with the aged group, more naive CD4+ T cells, fewer expanded clones and increased TCR diversity were shown by the long-lived group, suggesting age selection. As age increased, observed TCR beta diversity per million T cells dropped in a roughly linear way, and a significant reduction was already evident by age about 36. Total diversity estimates from one million sequenced T cells were considered lower bounds and underestimates. Bulk unsorted PBMC profiling prevented conclusive comparison of naive and antigen-experienced compartments.

Receptors were amplified or captured by 5' RACE. Reads for this sample came from an Illumina HiSeq 2500. A second 7 to 11 cycle PCR used a sample-barcoded 5' primer and a J-beta primer mix. A template-switch 5' adaptor carrying 12 random nucleotides introduced a unique molecular identifier onto each TCR beta cDNA molecule. Each sample yielded at least 3 million CDR3-containing paired-end reads. First-strand cDNA synthesis was performed from all RNA using the Mint cDNA synthesis kit, with priming by a TRBC-specific oligonucleotide. All cDNA was treated with uracil-DNA glycosylase and then went through a first 18-cycle PCR with the universal primers M1SS and BC2_uni_R. Concerning the study's data processing: For normalization, 1 million high-quality reads, each with a distinct molecular identifier, were randomly selected from each sample. Instead of being binned into consensus sequences, reads with shared molecular identifiers were discarded. MiTCR, with a Q25 quality threshold and the strictest error-elimination algorithm, was used for CDR3 identification, clonotype clustering and error correction. A nonparametric unseen species model with Euler transformation was used to estimate a lower bound on total TCR beta diversity. In TCRdb, the public reads were trimmed at Q25 with fastp and aligned with MiXCR, with productive beta chains retained. All rows with the same CDR3 protein become a single entry with the most common DNA and genes. The authors' filters were not applied to this entry. This sample comprises over 1.5 million distinct CDR3 sequences, roughly 49% of them detected only once. Approximately 2.1% of the sample comes from the top ten.

Systemically healthy Caucasian individuals from Russia, 35 to 50 in total and aged about 6 to 95 years, were included as donors. Around 10 milliliters of peripheral blood were drawn from each donor into EDTA-treated Vacutainer tubes. Ficoll-Paque density-gradient centrifugation was used to isolate PBMCs, with at least 7 million obtained per sample. Total RNA was extracted from PBMCs with Trizol reagent, with at least 5.5 micrograms obtained per sample. The percentages of naive CD45RAhigh/CD27high T cells were determined by flow cytometry on a PBMC aliquot from every donor. This sequence was found in a middle-aged woman in good health. Sequenced material: blood. The chain couples TRBV27 to TRBJ1-2, with the D gene not clear enough to name. The DNA reads as follows: TGTGCCAGCAGTCCCGCCCCGGGCCGCACGTCTAACTATGGCTACACCTTT. Its coded protein is CASSPAPGRTSNYGYTF.